One and the same sample provided the 10 T cell receptor beta chains below, sequenced in a study of beta chain features in type 1 diabetes. Whole-study findings and limits: Researchers report that Type 1 diabetes patients had moderately but significantly shorter TCRB CDR3s across all four CD4+ subsets.

No cognate antigen is known for these TCRs. Expressed TCRB transcripts got sequenced, as all isolated RNA was reverse transcribed. Assay: immunoSEQ multiplex PCR; the TCRdb copy retains only in-frame clones and omits some. Of 250,000 to 350,000 clones in the sample, approximately 15% were seen once. Sequenced material: naive CD4+ T cells from blood. The origin of the receptors is a man between 18 and 29 years old with type 1 diabetes.

This clone showed up just a few times. The chain is built from TRBV30 and TRBJ1-4, with TRBD1 identical over 10 bases. Germline assignment: CDR1 GTSNPN and CDR2 SVGIG (reference sequence). After removal of 0 bases from V and 7 bases from J, the junction contained 14 bases not matched to a gene. The CDR3 has 18 amino acids. CDR3 sequence: CAWSVMRQGARLSEKLFF. The CDR3 DNA reads as TGTGCCTGGAGTGTAATGAGACAGGGGGCCAGGCTGTCTGAAAAACTGTTTTTT.

This clone was seen more than once but under ten times. The CDR3 DNA reads TGTGCCAGCAGTAAAGCGGGGCCAGATACGCAGTATTTT. Translating gives CASSKAGPDTQYF. The genes are TRBV28 and TRBJ2-3; 7 bases match TRBD2. With 5 bases clipped from V and 4 bases from J, the junction kept 3 bases outside the gene matches. The CDR3 length is 13 residues. The germline V gene encodes CDR1 MDHEN and CDR2 SYDVKM.

V gene TRBV14 combines with J gene TRBJ2-7; D perhaps matches TRBD2 (6 bases). The germline V gene has CDR1 SGHDN and CDR2 FVKESK. This CDR3 spans 13 amino acids. Deletions cut 1 base from V and 9 bases from J, with 13 bases between. CDR3 in DNA: TGTGCCAGCAGCCAAGTGAGGGGAGGCGCGCAGTACTTC. Amino acid sequence: CASSQVRGGAQYF.

Only a few counts were recorded for this clone. V is TRBV6-5 and J is TRBJ2-1; TRBD1 is a possible D gene (5 bases). CDR1 and CDR2 (germline): MNHEY, SVGAGI. CDR3 length: 16 amino acids. The V end lost 0 bases, the J end lost 2 bases, and 11 bases lay between the germline ends. The DNA of the CDR3 is TGTGCCAGCAGTTACTCAGGGGTCCCGACCTACAATGAGCAGTTCTTC. Translating it yields CASSYSGVPTYNEQFF.

The rearrangement joins TRBV7-9 to TRBJ2-3; D not resolved. The CDR3 has 14 amino acids. The germline V and J ends were trimmed by 3 bases and 0 bases, with 7 bases remaining between them. Germline V lookup: CDR1 SEHNR, CDR2 FQNEAQ (reference sequence). The CDR3 DNA reads TGTGCCAGCAGCTTCAGACATAGCACAGATACGCAGTATTTT. This gives the protein CASSFRHSTDTQYF.

This clone was picked up a small number of times. The chain joins TRBV30 to TRBJ2-7; TRBD2 might be the D (5 bases). The CDR3 loop spans 12 amino acids. Germline-derived CDR1 and CDR2 are GTSNPN and SVGIG (reference sequence). V was trimmed by 4 bases and J by 2 bases, leaving 9 bases between them. The CDR3 here is CAWTGITYEQYF. The CDR3 nucleotides are TGTGCCTGGACCGGGATTACCTACGAGCAGTACTTC.

This clone was counted a few times. CDR3 in DNA: TGTGCCAGCAGCGAAACATGGAGCAATCAGCCCCAGCATTTT. This translates into CASSETWSNQPQHF. The V and J genes are TRBV2 and TRBJ1-5; D not certain. The CDR3 has 14 residues. V lost 6 bases and J 1 base, leaving 10 bases between the germline ends. Germline values: CDR1 SNHLY, CDR2 FYNNEI.

This clone occurred a few times. The rearrangement joins TRBV18 to TRBJ1-2; D is possibly TRBD1 (6 bases). Trimming removed 3 bases at V and 5 bases at J, with 10 bases between. Per the germline V gene, CDR1 is KGHSH and CDR2 is LQKENI. This CDR3 has 13 amino acids. Here the CDR3 DNA reads TGTGCCAGCTCACCGGACAGTCAGTATGGCTACACCTTC. Amino acid sequence: CASSPDSQYGYTF.

This clone was observed a handful of times. The rearrangement uses TRBV29-1 and TRBJ2-7, with TRBD2 matching 13 bases. The CDR3 has 16 residues. CDR1 and CDR2 (germline): SQVTM, ANQGSEA. With 5 bases clipped from V and 2 bases from J, the junction kept 9 bases outside the gene matches. This CDR3 is CSVIWTSGRGTYEQYF. For the CDR3, the DNA is TGCAGCGTTATCTGGACTAGCGGGAGAGGGACCTACGAGCAGTACTTC.

CDR3: CASSPRRYEQYF. Here the CDR3 DNA reads TGTGCCAGCAGCCCGCGGCGATACGAGCAGTACTTC. The V gene is TRBV7-8, the J gene TRBJ2-7; D gene uncertain. V lost 5 bases and J lost 4, with 9 bases in between. The CDR3 sequence is 12 residues long. Germline-derived CDR1 and CDR2 are SGHVS and FQNEAQ.